Below are 30 T cell receptor beta chains sequenced from a single sample in a study of blood T cell repertoires in COVID-19. Using immunoSEQ multiplex PCR, the repertoire was profiled, and TCRdb retains in-frame clones only, with some absent. The table has some 200,000 clones, about four fifths seen once. The specimen sequenced was peripheral blood. These receptors all stem from a woman of 80 years or more with acute or convalescent COVID-19.

The chain has TRBV7-9 and TRBJ2-7, with 7 bases fitting TRBD1. The CDR3 runs 15 residues. V lost 5 bases and J lost 2; bases outside the gene matches: 9. Germline CDR1 and CDR2: SEHNR and FQNEAQ (reference sequence). CDR3 loop: CASSQGRQGPYEQYF. The CDR3 DNA sequence: TGTGCCAGCAGCCAGGGACGACAGGGACCCTACGAGCAGTACTTC. Filled out from reference TRBV7-9 and TRBJ2-7, the complete variable domain reads DTGVSQNPRHKITKRGQNVTFRCDPISEHNRLYWYRQTLGQGPEFLTYFQNEAQLEKSRLLSDRFSAERPKGSFSTLEIQRTEQGDSAMYLCASSQGRQGPYEQYFGPGTRLTVT.

The CDR3, as DNA: TGCGCCAGCAGTCGAGGAGACAGAGACTATAATTCACCCCTCCACTTT. This encodes CASSRGDRDYNSPLHF. The chain is built from TRBV10-1 and TRBJ1-6; D perhaps matches TRBD1 (5 bases). CDR1 is WNHNN, CDR2 SYGVQD, per germline (reference sequence). CDR3 length equals 16 residues. The V and J ends lost 5 bases and 3 bases respectively, with 14 bases between them.

This chain links TRBV6-2 or TRBV6-3 with TRBJ2-7; 7 bases line up with TRBD2. Germline V CDR1 and CDR2: MNHEY, SVGEGT. Trimming took 3 bases from V and 1 from J; bases not matched to a gene: 3. The CDR3 runs to 14 residues. CDR3 protein: CASSYGGRSYEQYF. CDR3 in DNA: TGTGCCAGCAGTTATGGCGGGAGATCCTACGAGCAGTACTTC.

The chain's CDR3 is CATSDRGSYPDTQYF. DNA for the CDR3: TGTGCCACCAGTGACAGGGGTTCTTACCCAGATACGCAGTATTTT. V usage is TRBV24-1 and J usage is TRBJ2-3, with TRBD1 as a possible D gene (6 bases). V gave up 4 bases and J gave up 4 bases, with 14 bases separating them. CDR1 and CDR2 from the germline V gene are KGHDR and SFDVKD. This CDR3 region has 15 residues.

The V gene is TRBV29-1, the J gene TRBJ2-2, with TRBD1 identical over 10 bases. The CDR3 extends over 14 amino acids. The germline CDR1 and CDR2 sequences are SQVTM and ANQGSEA. V gave up 7 bases and J gave up 3 bases; unmatched junction bases: 5. The CDR3 region is CSATGTGDTGELFF. The DNA for the CDR3 is TGCAGCGCAACCGGGACAGGGGACACCGGGGAGCTGTTTTTT.

V usage is TRBV29-1 and J usage is TRBJ1-2, with a possible D match to TRBD1 (6 bases). The germline gives CDR1 SQVTM, CDR2 ANQGSEA. The V gene lost 4 bases and the J gene lost 2 bases, with 8 bases spanning the gap. The CDR3 is 12 residues long. The CDR3 protein is CSVGRGNYGYTF. The CDR3 DNA is TGCAGCGTTGGAAGGGGGAACTATGGCTACACCTTC.

The CDR3 protein is CASSRTGAHEKLFF. Here the CDR3 DNA reads TGTGCCAGCAGCCGGACAGGGGCGCATGAAAAACTGTTTTTT. V usage is TRBV6-5 and J usage is TRBJ1-4; 9 nucleotides match TRBD1. The CDR3 is made up of 14 amino acids. Unmatched junction bases numbered 5, after V lost 6 bases and J lost 6 bases. The germline V gene encodes CDR1 MNHEY and CDR2 SVGAGI.

J is TRBJ1-2 and V is TRBV20-1; D unclear. CDR3 length equals 13 residues. V gave up 3 bases and J gave up 4 bases, with 12 bases separating them. From germline, CDR1 is DFQATT and CDR2 SNEGSKA (reference sequence). Written as DNA, the CDR3 is TGCAGTGCTAGTCGAGGGCCTGGCTATGGCTACACCTTC. The encoded protein is CSASRGPGYGYTF.

V is TRBV30 and J is TRBJ1-3; D not certain. The germline gives CDR1 GTSNPN, CDR2 SVGIG (reference sequence). V was trimmed by 3 bases and J by 3 bases, leaving 6 bases between them. The CDR3 covers 12 residues. CDR3 amino acids: CAWSVIGNTIYF. In DNA form, the CDR3 reads TGTGCCTGGAGCGTAATTGGAAACACCATATATTTT.

This clone was seen just once. This chain joins TRBV24-1 and TRBJ1-4; 8 positions match TRBD1. The germline V gene has CDR1 KGHDR and CDR2 SFDVKD. V gave up 7 bases and J gave up 8 bases; unmatched junction bases: 8. CDR3 size: 14 residues. CDR3 sequence (DNA): TGTGCCACCAGCGAGACAGGGGCGGGAGAAAAACTGTTTTTT. Residues: CATSETGAGEKLFF.

The chain couples TRBV18 to TRBJ1-5, with TRBD1 as a possible D gene (6 bases). The CDR3 spans 18 residues. V lost 0 bases and J lost 0, with 15 bases in between. Germline-derived CDR1 and CDR2 are KGHSH and LQKENI. The CDR3 here is CASSPPGSGGLSNQPQHF. The CDR3 DNA reads TGTGCCAGCTCACCACCGGGATCGGGGGGGCTTAGCAATCAGCCCCAGCATTTT.

The chain carries TRBV9 and TRBJ2-7; TRBD2 aligns across 9 bases. Germline V gene lookup returns CDR1 SGDLS and CDR2 YYNGEE. The CDR3 has 15 amino acids. Germline trimming cut 1 base from V and 2 bases from J; bases unmatched to any gene: 4. The DNA for the CDR3 is TGTGCCAGCAGCGTAAGCGGGGGGCCTACCTACGAGCAGTACTTC. Its protein product is CASSVSGGPTYEQYF.

The table lists this clone with a count of one. V and J are TRBV2 and TRBJ2-2; 12 bases are a match to TRBD1. Germline loops: CDR1 SNHLY, CDR2 FYNNEI. The length of the CDR3 is 17 residues. V lost 5 bases, J lost 6 bases, and 10 bases stayed unmatched. The DNA for the CDR3 is TGTGCCAGCAGTCCCCCACGGGGACAGGGGGCTTCCGGGGAGCTGTTTTTT. Protein product: CASSPPRGQGASGELFF. Filled out from reference TRBV2 and TRBJ2-2, the complete variable domain reads EPEVTQTPSHQVTQMGQEVILRCVPISNHLYFYWYRQILGQKVEFLVSFYNNEISEKSEIFDDQFSVERPDGSNFTLKIRSTKLEDSAMYFCASSPPRGQGASGELFFGEGSRLTVL.

This clone was seen more than once but under ten times. This chain joins TRBV30 and TRBJ1-5; 8 nucleotides line up with TRBD1. Germline V lookup: CDR1 GTSNPN, CDR2 SVGIG (reference sequence). V trimming: 7 bases; J trimming: 2 bases; junction bases outside the gene matches: 4. The CDR3 consists of 13 residues. Here the CDR3 DNA reads TGTGCCTCCAAGACAGGGGGCAATCAGCCCCAGCATTTT. Its translation: CASKTGGNQPQHF.

This clone was picked up a small number of times. The chain links TRBV5-4 to TRBJ1-3, with TRBD1 as a possible D gene (5 bases). The CDR3 is 17 amino acids. Trimming removed 4 bases from V and 0 bases from J, with 17 bases in between. CDR1 and CDR2 from the germline V gene are SGHNT and YYREEE (reference sequence). The CDR3 here is CASSPERTSPSGNTIYF. CDR3 bases: TGTGCCAGCAGCCCCGAGAGGACATCGCCCTCTGGAAACACCATATATTTT.

The J gene is TRBJ2-5, the V gene TRBV7-8; D uncertain. Germline loops: CDR1 SGHVS, CDR2 FQNEAQ. Trimming removed 3 bases at V and 2 bases at J, with 7 bases between. CDR3 size: 13 residues. CDR3 sequence reads: CASSFVTQETQYF. Here the CDR3 DNA reads TGTGCCAGCAGCTTTGTGACTCAAGAGACCCAGTACTTC.

The chain's CDR3 is CASSDRPGVNAEAFF. The CDR3, as DNA: TGTGCCAGTAGCGATCGCCCAGGGGTTAACGCTGAAGCTTTCTTT. V and J are TRBV19 and TRBJ1-1; a weak D match, TRBD1 (6 bases). The CDR3 length is 15 residues. Trimming took off 6 bases at V and 6 bases at J, with 20 bases between the two ends. The germline V gene has CDR1 LNHDA and CDR2 SQIVND (reference sequence).

The rearrangement links TRBV19 to TRBJ1-1, with 9 bases that match TRBD1. CDR1 and CDR2 from the germline V gene are LNHDA and SQIVND (reference sequence). The CDR3 loop spans 14 amino acids. V shed 1 base and J 11 bases; nucleotides not matched to a gene: 8. The CDR3: CASSIVTGGTGAFF. The CDR3 DNA reads TGTGCCAGTAGTATAGTGACAGGGGGAACAGGGGCTTTCTTT. The whole variable domain, filled in from reference TRBV19 and TRBJ1-1, reads DGGITQSPKYLFRKEGQNVTLSCEQNLNHDAMYWYRQDPGQGLRLIYYSQIVNDFQKGDIAEGYSVSREKKESFPLTVTSAQKNPTAFYLCASSIVTGGTGAFFGQGTRLTVV.

The J gene is TRBJ2-7, the V gene TRBV29-1, with a tentative D call TRBD2 (6 bases). The CDR3 is 11 amino acids. The V gene lost 3 bases and the J gene lost 5 bases, with 8 bases spanning the gap. Germline V CDR1 and CDR2: SQVTM, ANQGSEA. CDR3 region: CSVEEGHEQYF. The CDR3 DNA is TGCAGCGTTGAGGAGGGGCACGAGCAGTACTTC.

The sample holds a few counts of this clone. CDR3 sequence: CASSLTEGLTYGYTF. Here the CDR3 DNA reads TGTGCCAGCAGTCTCACGGAGGGACTCACCTATGGCTACACCTTC. The chain uses TRBV3-1 (or the pseudogene TRBV3-2) and TRBJ1-2, with D possibly matching TRBD1 (5 bases). The germline V gene has CDR1 LGHDT and CDR2 YNNKEL (reference sequence). Trimming shortened V by 6 bases and J by 4 bases, and 18 bases separated the two germline ends. The length of the CDR3 is 15 residues.

The CDR3 DNA follows: TGTGCCAGCAGTCCGTTTGGCAGGGACTATGGCTACACCTTC. This codes for CASSPFGRDYGYTF. The genes are TRBV6-2 or TRBV6-3 and TRBJ1-2; a weak D match, TRBD1 (5 bases). V was trimmed by 5 bases and J by 3 bases, leaving 13 bases between them. This CDR3 is 14 amino acids long. From germline, CDR1 is MNHEY and CDR2 SVGEGT.

This clone was detected once. The CDR3 spells CAWRDRQILSYGYTF. CDR3 in DNA: TGTGCCTGGAGGGACAGACAAATTTTATCCTATGGCTACACCTTC. The V call is TRBV30, the J call TRBJ1-2; possible D gene TRBD1, 6 bases. Deletions cut 3 bases from V and 4 bases from J, with 18 bases between. Looked up from germline, CDR1 is GTSNPN and CDR2 is SVGIG (reference sequence). The CDR3 is made up of 15 amino acids.

The V gene is TRBV10-3, the J gene TRBJ2-7, with D tentatively TRBD2 (5 bases). Trimming took off 10 bases at V and 6 bases at J, with 16 bases between the two ends. The germline CDR1 and CDR2 sequences are ENHRY and SYGVKD. This CDR3 has 12 amino acids. CDR3: CATLEGVGEQYF. The CDR3 coding sequence is TGTGCCACTTTAGAGGGCGTGGGCGAGCAGTACTTC.

The chain couples TRBV11-1 to TRBJ2-7; possibly TRBD2 for D (5 bases). Trimming stripped 5 bases from V and 3 bases from J, with 17 bases between. The germline CDR1 and CDR2 sequences are SGHAT and FQDESV (reference sequence). The CDR3 sequence is 15 residues long. The CDR3 DNA reads as TGTGCCAGCAGCGCGTCGTACGGGAATTTCTACGAGCAGTACTTC. Translation gives CASSASYGNFYEQYF.

This clone was observed a single time. The J gene is TRBJ1-4, the V gene TRBV18; perhaps TRBD1 as D (6 bases). Trimming removed 4 bases at V and 5 bases at J, with 11 bases between. Germline V CDR1 and CDR2: KGHSH, LQKENI. The CDR3 extends over 14 amino acids. This CDR3 reads CASSLRTENEKLFF. CDR3 coding DNA: TGTGCCAGCTCACTCAGGACAGAGAATGAAAAACTGTTTTTT.

This chain uses TRBV7-2 with TRBJ1-5; 7 bases map to TRBD1. Germline V gene lookup returns CDR1 SGHTA and CDR2 FQGNSA. This CDR3 contains 16 residues. The J segment lost 0 bases and the V segment lost 4 bases, leaving 6 bases of the junction unmatched. The CDR3 DNA reads as TGTGCCAGCAGCTCCTCGACAGGGAATAGCAATCAGCCCCAGCATTTT. This encodes CASSSSTGNSNQPQHF.

The chain uses TRBV19 and TRBJ1-2; tentatively, D is TRBD1 (6 bases). This CDR3 is built from 14 residues. V gave up 7 bases and J gave up 1 base, with 13 bases separating them. CDR1 is LNHDA, CDR2 SQIVND, per germline (reference sequence). This chain's CDR3 is CASKVGDNNYGYTF. In DNA, the CDR3 is TGTGCCAGTAAAGTGGGGGACAATAACTATGGCTACACCTTC.

The chain carries TRBV7-3 and TRBJ1-3, with D perhaps matching TRBD1 (6 bases). The CDR3 totals 14 residues. V lost 10 bases and J 0 bases, leaving 13 bases between the germline ends. Germline V gene sequence: CDR1 SGHTA, CDR2 FQGTGA. The CDR3: CATPDRNSGNTIYF. CDR3 DNA sequence: TGTGCCACTCCAGACAGGAACTCTGGAAACACCATATATTTT.

The chain recombines TRBV19 with TRBJ1-1; tentative D call: TRBD1 (5 bases). Trimming removed 3 bases from V and 8 bases from J, with 13 bases in between. The length of the CDR3 is 13 residues. Germline values: CDR1 LNHDA, CDR2 SQIVND (reference sequence). The CDR3 nucleotides are TGTGCCAGTAGTATCCACGGGCAGGGAGAAGCTTTCTTT. It translates to CASSIHGQGEAFF.

The V and J genes are TRBV7-2 and TRBJ1-2, with D perhaps TRBD1 (6 bases). Germline V CDR1 and CDR2: SGHTA, FQGNSA. The V gene lost 0 bases and the J gene lost 8 bases, with 16 bases spanning the gap. CDR3 length equals 15 residues. The chain's CDR3 is CASSLAAGAPGGYTF. For the CDR3, the DNA is TGTGCCAGCAGCTTAGCGGCAGGGGCCCCAGGGGGCTACACCTTC. The full variable domain, in which reference TRBV7-2 and TRBJ1-2 provide the parts outside the CDR3, is GAGVSQSPSNKVTEKGKDVELRCDPISGHTALYWYRQSLGQGLEFLIYFQGNSAPDKSGLPSDRFSAERTGGSVSTLTIQRTQQEDSAVYLCASSLAAGAPGGYTFGSGTRLTVV.